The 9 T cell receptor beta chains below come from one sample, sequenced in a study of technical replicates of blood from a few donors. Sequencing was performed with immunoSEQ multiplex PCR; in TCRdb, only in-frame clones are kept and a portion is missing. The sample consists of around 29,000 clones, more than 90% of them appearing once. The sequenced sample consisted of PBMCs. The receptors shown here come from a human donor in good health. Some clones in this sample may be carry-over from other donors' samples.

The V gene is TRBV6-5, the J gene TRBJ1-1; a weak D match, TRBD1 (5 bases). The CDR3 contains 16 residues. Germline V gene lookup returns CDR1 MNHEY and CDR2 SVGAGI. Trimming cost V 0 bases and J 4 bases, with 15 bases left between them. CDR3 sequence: CASSYSRGAPGTEAFF. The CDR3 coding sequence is TGTGCCAGCAGTTACTCGCGCGGGGCGCCGGGCACTGAAGCTTTCTTT.

The CDR3 is CASSQAGSTNEQFF. In nucleotides, the CDR3 is TGTGCCAGCAGCCAGGCGGGATCAACAAATGAGCAGTTCTTC. The rearrangement joins TRBV5-4 to TRBJ2-1; tentatively, D is TRBD2 (6 bases). The CDR3 loop spans 14 amino acids. Trimming cost V 4 bases and J 7 bases, with 15 bases left between them. Germline V gene sequence: CDR1 SGHNT, CDR2 YYREEE (reference sequence).

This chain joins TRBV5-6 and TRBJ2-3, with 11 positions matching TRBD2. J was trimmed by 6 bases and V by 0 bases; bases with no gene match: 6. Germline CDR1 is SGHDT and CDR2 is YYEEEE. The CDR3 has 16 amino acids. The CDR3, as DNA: TGTGCCAGCAGCTTGGGTAGCGGGGGGGCCAAGGATACGCAGTATTTT. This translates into CASSLGSGGAKDTQYF.

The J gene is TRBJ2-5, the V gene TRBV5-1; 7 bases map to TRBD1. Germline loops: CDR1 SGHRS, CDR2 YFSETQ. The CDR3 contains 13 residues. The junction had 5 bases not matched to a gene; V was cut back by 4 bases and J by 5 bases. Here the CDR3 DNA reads TGCGCCAGCAGCGGCACAGGGGCCGAGACCCAGTACTTC. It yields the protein CASSGTGAETQYF.

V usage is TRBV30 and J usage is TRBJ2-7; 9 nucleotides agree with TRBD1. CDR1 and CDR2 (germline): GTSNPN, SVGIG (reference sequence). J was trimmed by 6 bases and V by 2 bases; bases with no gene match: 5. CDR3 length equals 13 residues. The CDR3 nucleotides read TGTGCCTGGAGTTCCGGGGACAGGGCCGAGCAGTACTTC. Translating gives CAWSSGDRAEQYF. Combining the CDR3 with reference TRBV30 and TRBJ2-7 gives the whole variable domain SQTIHQWPATLVQPVGSPLSLECTVEGTSNPNLYWYRQAAGRGLQLLFYSVGIGQISSEVPQNLSASRPQDRQFILSSKKLLLSDSGFYLCAWSSGDRAEQYFGPGTRLTVT.

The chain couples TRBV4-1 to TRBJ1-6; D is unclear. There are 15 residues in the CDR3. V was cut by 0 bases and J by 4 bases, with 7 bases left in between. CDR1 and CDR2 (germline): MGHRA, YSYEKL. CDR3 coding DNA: TGCGCCAGCAGCCAAGATCTGAGTTATAATTCACCCCTCCACTTT. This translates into CASSQDLSYNSPLHF.

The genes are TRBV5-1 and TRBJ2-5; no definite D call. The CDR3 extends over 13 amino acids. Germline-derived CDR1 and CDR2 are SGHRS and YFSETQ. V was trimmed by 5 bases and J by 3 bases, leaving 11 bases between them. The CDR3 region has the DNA TGCGCCAGCAGTAGTACCCCCGAAGAGACCCAGTACTTC. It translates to CASSSTPEETQYF.

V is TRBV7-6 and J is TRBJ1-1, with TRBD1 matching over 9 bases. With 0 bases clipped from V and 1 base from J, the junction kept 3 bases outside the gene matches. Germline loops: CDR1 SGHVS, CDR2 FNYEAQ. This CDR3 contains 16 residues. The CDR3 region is CASSLAQGQGNTEAFF. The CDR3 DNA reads TGTGCCAGCAGCTTAGCACAGGGACAGGGGAACACTGAAGCTTTCTTT.

The CDR3 region has the DNA TGTGCCAGCAGTTACTTCAGGGAAAGCTATGGCTACACCTTC. Translation: CASSYFRESYGYTF. The J gene is TRBJ1-2, the V gene TRBV6-5, with D maybe TRBD1 (5 bases). This CDR3 contains 14 residues. Germline CDR1 MNHEY, CDR2 SVGAGI. V lost 1 base and J 4 bases, leaving 10 bases between the germline ends.